Below, 12 T cell receptor beta chains from the same sample are listed, as sequenced in a study of cytomegalovirus exposure and HLA in healthy donors. Here immunoSEQ multiplex PCR was the method, and the copy in TCRdb shows in-frame clones only, minus some. Among some 150,000 clones listed, roughly 86% were seen once. Sequences were obtained from PBMCs. Every receptor here comes from a man aged 18 to 29 in good health and CMV-seropositive.

V and J are TRBV27 and TRBJ1-1; perhaps TRBD1 as D (6 bases). The CDR3 runs 13 residues. Germline V gene sequence: CDR1 MNHEY, CDR2 SMNVEV (reference sequence). V lost 8 bases, J lost 1 base, and 11 bases lay in between. CDR3 sequence: CASYRAPNTEAFF. The CDR3 DNA follows: TGTGCCAGCTACAGGGCACCGAACACTGAAGCTTTCTTT.

The rearrangement links TRBV9 to TRBJ2-5; D possibly corresponds to TRBD1 (7 bases). V was clipped by 3 bases and J by 4 bases, with 16 bases between them. CDR1 is SGDLS and CDR2 is YYNGEE in the germline V gene. The CDR3 covers 15 residues. CDR3 in DNA: TGTGCCAGCAGCGAAGGACAGGTGGGGGGAGAGACCCAGTACTTC. This sequence encodes CASSEGQVGGETQYF.

The rearrangement joins TRBV30 to TRBJ2-7, with D possibly being TRBD2 (6 bases). Between the trimmed V and J ends, which lost 4 bases and 2 bases, there was a span of 15 bases. This CDR3 comprises 14 residues. Per germline, CDR1 GTSNPN and CDR2 SVGIG (reference sequence). The CDR3 loop reads CAWTLRERAYEQYF. In DNA, the CDR3 is TGTGCCTGGACCCTACGGGAGAGGGCCTACGAGCAGTACTTC.

The CDR3 DNA follows: TGTGCCAGCAGCTTTTCGGACAGCTACAATGAGCAGTTCTTC. It specifies CASSFSDSYNEQFF. This chain connects TRBV11-2 to TRBJ2-1, with a weak D call TRBD1 (6 bases). Trimming cost V 3 bases and J 3 bases, with 9 bases left between them. This CDR3 is built from 14 residues. Germline lookup yields CDR1 SGHAT and CDR2 FQNNGV.

This chain joins TRBV28 and TRBJ2-5; 7 bases match TRBD1. The CDR3 spans 17 residues. CDR1 and CDR2 from the germline V gene are MDHEN and SYDVKM. Trimming at V came to 1 base and at J to 2 bases, leaving 10 bases not matched to a gene. The CDR3 nucleotides read TGTGCCAGCAGTTTATCCTATACAGGGGTTTATCAAGAGACCCAGTACTTC. Its translation is CASSLSYTGVYQETQYF. Complete variable domain (other parts from reference TRBV28 and TRBJ2-5): DVKVTQSSRYLVKRTGEKVFLECVQDMDHENMFWYRQDPGLGLRLIYFSYDVKMKEKGDIPEGYSVSREKKERFSLILESASTNQTSMYLCASSLSYTGVYQETQYFGPGTRLLVL.

This chain joins TRBV19 and TRBJ1-2; 9 bases are a match to TRBD1. Losses at the gene ends were 4 bases for V and 4 bases for J; bases not matched to a gene: 7. CDR1 LNHDA and CDR2 SQIVND come from the germline V gene (reference sequence). CDR3 length equals 15 residues. In nucleotides, the CDR3 is TGTGCCAGTAGTACGGCGGGGACAGGGCTCTATGGCTACACCTTC. It codes for CASSTAGTGLYGYTF.

The rearrangement uses TRBV11-1 and TRBJ2-1; maybe TRBD2 (6 bases). The length of the CDR3 is 14 residues. Trimming took off 11 bases at V and 9 bases at J, with 23 bases between the two ends. Germline V gives CDR1 SGHAT, CDR2 FQDESV (reference sequence). The CDR3 region is CASRGDSLISEQFF. CDR3 in DNA: TGTGCCTCCCGCGGGGACTCTCTCATCTCTGAGCAGTTCTTC.

This sequence joins TRBV5-6 and TRBJ2-5; D is ambiguous. With 3 bases removed from V and 3 bases from J, the gap between germline ends came to 3 bases. The CDR3 length is 11 residues. The V gene's germline CDR1 is SGHDT and CDR2 YYEEEE. The chain's CDR3 is CASSSKETQYF. The DNA of the CDR3 is TGTGCCAGCAGCTCCAAAGAGACCCAGTACTTC. The complete variable domain, with remaining parts taken from reference TRBV5-6 and TRBJ2-5, reads DAGVTQSPTHLIKTRGQQVTLRCSPKSGHDTVSWYQQALGQGPQFIFQYYEEEERQRGNFPDRFSGHQFPNYSSELNVNALLLGDSALYLCASSSKETQYFGPGTRLLVL.

The V call is TRBV4-2, the J call TRBJ1-1; 10 bases are shared with TRBD1. Germline V gene data show CDR1 as LGHNA and CDR2 as YNFKEQ. The CDR3 is made up of 17 amino acids. J gave up 4 bases and V 3 bases, and 11 bases lay outside the gene matches. The chain's CDR3 is CASSQKTMGQGTTEAFF. As DNA, the CDR3 is TGTGCCAGCAGCCAGAAAACTATGGGACAGGGGACCACTGAAGCTTTCTTT.

The chain links TRBV30 to TRBJ1-2, with 8 bases lining up with TRBD1. CDR1 is GTSNPN and CDR2 is SVGIG in the germline V gene (reference sequence). The J segment lost 7 bases and the V segment lost 0 bases, leaving 4 bases of the junction unmatched. The CDR3 covers 13 residues. CDR3 sequence: CAWSVDRGGGYTF. The CDR3 DNA follows: TGTGCCTGGAGTGTAGACAGGGGAGGTGGCTACACCTTC.

The V gene is TRBV5-4, the J gene TRBJ2-1, with no clear D. The CDR3 runs 17 residues. Germline loops: CDR1 SGHNT, CDR2 YYREEE (reference sequence). Trimming removed 0 bases at V and 5 bases at J, with 18 bases between. CDR3 sequence (DNA): TGTGCCAGCAGCTTGGCGCCGGGTCTGGCGGTGGACAATGAGCAGTTCTTC. Encoded protein: CASSLAPGLAVDNEQFF.

The chain combines TRBV6-5 with TRBJ2-1, with TRBD1 matching over 7 bases. Per germline, CDR1 MNHEY and CDR2 SVGAGI. V lost 0 bases, J lost 7 bases, and 0 bases stayed unmatched. The CDR3 has 13 amino acids. The CDR3 nucleotides read TGTGCCAGCAGTTACTCGACAGGGAATGAGCAGTTCTTC. Translation gives CASSYSTGNEQFF.